These 25 T cell receptor beta chains came from one sample sequenced in a study of blood T cell repertoires in COVID-19. Measured with immunoSEQ multiplex PCR; TCRdb has only the in-frame clones, and not every one. The sample has 95,000 to 120,000 clones, 85% to 90% seen once; the top ten hold 4.6%. Sequenced: peripheral blood. The receptors come from a woman aged 45-65 years with acute or convalescent COVID-19.

This clone was detected many times. The rearrangement links TRBV7-8 to TRBJ2-7; weak D call: TRBD2 (6 bases). Trimming took 3 bases from V and 5 from J, leaving 26 bases between them. The CDR3 covers 18 residues. The germline V gene has CDR1 SGHVS and CDR2 FQNEAQ. The CDR3 coding sequence is TGTGCCAGCAGCTTGGGGGTATTGGAGGGGCTTTTCGAAGACGAGCAGTACTTC. Its translation is CASSLGVLEGLFEDEQYF.

V usage is TRBV9 and J usage is TRBJ2-3; 7 nucleotides agree with TRBD2. The V gene end was trimmed by 1 base and the J gene end by 7 bases; junction bases not matched to a gene: 6. The CDR3 consists of 14 residues. Germline CDR1 SGDLS, CDR2 YYNGEE. The CDR3 is CASSVNSGGNTQYF. As DNA, the CDR3 is TGTGCCAGCAGCGTAAATTCGGGGGGTAATACGCAGTATTTT.

J is TRBJ2-2 and V is TRBV2; D unresolved. V lost 8 bases and J 7 bases, leaving 11 bases between the germline ends. Germline V gene sequence: CDR1 SNHLY, CDR2 FYNNEI. CDR3 length: 12 amino acids. In DNA form, the CDR3 reads TGTGCCAGCGATGACTCTTTCGGGGAGCTGTTTTTT. Amino acids: CASDDSFGELFF.

The V and J genes are TRBV18 and TRBJ2-7, with D maybe TRBD1 (7 bases). The CDR3 totals 14 residues. CDR1 is KGHSH, CDR2 LQKENI, per germline. V dropped 3 bases and J dropped 7 bases, with 16 bases sitting between them. CDR3 nucleotide sequence: TGTGCCAGCTCACCTCTCCAGGGGGGCGGAGAGCAGTACTTC. Translating it yields CASSPLQGGGEQYF.

The chain uses TRBV9 and TRBJ2-2; possible D gene TRBD1, 5 bases. CDR1 is SGDLS and CDR2 is YYNGEE in the germline V gene. There are 15 residues in the CDR3. V lost 2 bases, J lost 2 bases, and 10 bases lay in between. Written as DNA, the CDR3 is TGTGCCAGCAGCGTCGAAGGGGCTAACACCGGGGAGCTGTTTTTT. It specifies CASSVEGANTGELFF.

This clone was seen just once. The chain uses TRBV4-3 and TRBJ2-7; D not resolved. Germline V gives CDR1 LGHNA, CDR2 YSLEER. The V end was cut by 0 bases, the J end by 4 bases, with 13 bases between. There are 15 residues in the CDR3. The CDR3 here is CASSQDFRVRYEQYF. For the CDR3, the DNA is TGCGCCAGCAGCCAAGATTTTCGGGTAAGATACGAGCAGTACTTC.

The rearrangement uses TRBV6-2 or TRBV6-3 and TRBJ2-3; 7 nucleotides line up with TRBD2. Trimming removed 0 bases from V and 2 bases from J; junction bases left unmatched: 8. The CDR3 length is 17 residues. Per germline, CDR1 MNHEY and CDR2 SVGEGT. CDR3 amino acids: CASSYSRASGLTDTQYF. CDR3 coding DNA: TGTGCCAGCAGTTACTCACGGGCTAGCGGACTCACAGATACGCAGTATTTT.

This sequence joins TRBV6-5 and TRBJ1-1, with TRBD1 matching 11 bases. With 7 bases clipped from V and 3 bases from J, the junction kept 4 bases outside the gene matches. Germline-derived CDR1 and CDR2 are MNHEY and SVGAGI. The CDR3 has 14 amino acids. The CDR3 bases are TGTGCCAGCAAAGGGACAGGGGGTTACACTGAAGCTTTCTTT. Its translation: CASKGTGGYTEAFF.

This clone was counted a few times. The chain combines TRBV5-1 with TRBJ1-1; D is uncertain. CDR1 and CDR2 (germline): SGHRS, YFSETQ. The CDR3 has 14 residues. V lost 0 bases, J lost 6 bases, and 12 bases lay in between. This CDR3 is CASSLEVVRSEAFF. CDR3 DNA: TGCGCCAGCAGCTTGGAAGTCGTGAGGTCTGAAGCTTTCTTT.

The chain couples TRBV4-2 to TRBJ1-3; 8 nucleotides align to TRBD1. Germline trimming cut 2 bases from V and 4 bases from J; bases unmatched to any gene: 7. This CDR3 contains 16 residues. CDR1 and CDR2 from the germline V gene are LGHNA and YNFKEQ. The CDR3 DNA reads as TGTGCCAGCAGCCAACAACAGGGGGATATGGGAAACACCATATATTTT. Translating it yields CASSQQQGDMGNTIYF.

This clone was seen only once. The chain links TRBV4-1 to TRBJ1-1; 10 bases line up with TRBD1. CDR3 length equals 16 residues. CDR1 is MGHRA and CDR2 is YSYEKL in the germline V gene. The junction had 5 bases not matched to a gene; V was cut back by 1 base and J by 3 bases. CDR3 in DNA: TGCGCCAGCAGCCAAGTGGGGACAGGGGCTGACACTGAAGCTTTCTTT. Its translation: CASSQVGTGADTEAFF.

A single count supports this clone. V is TRBV18 and J is TRBJ1-6; no clear D. This CDR3 contains 15 residues. V lost 2 bases to trimming and J lost 7 bases, with 12 bases between them. Germline CDR1 KGHSH, CDR2 LQKENI. In DNA form, the CDR3 reads TGTGCCAGCTCACCAACTGAGGGATTCAATTCACCCCTCCACTTT. Translated, it gives CASSPTEGFNSPLHF.

This chain uses TRBV29-1 with TRBJ1-2, with TRBD1 matching 9 bases. The CDR3 loop spans 14 amino acids. Germline assignment: CDR1 SQVTM and CDR2 ANQGSEA. V shed 6 bases, J shed 2 bases, and the junction held 7 bases outside the gene matches. In DNA, the CDR3 is TGCAGCGTGGCACCCGGGACAGGGAACTATGGCTACACCTTC. Its translation is CSVAPGTGNYGYTF.

Comment on this clone: The junction shows a germline mismatch at one end, possibly a read error. The chain combines TRBV4-1 with TRBJ2-3; the D gene is possibly TRBD2 (6 bases). CDR3 length: 13 residues. Germline loops: CDR1 MGHRA, CDR2 YSYEKL. The CDR3 here is CASSQGRTDTQYF. Here the CDR3 DNA reads TGCGCCAGCAGTCAAGGGAGGACAGATACGCAGTATTTT.

This clone was detected once. V and J are TRBV15 and TRBJ2-3; D might be TRBD2 (6 bases). The CDR3 extends over 14 amino acids. Trimming cost V 5 bases and J 6 bases, with 15 bases left between them. CDR1 is LNHNV and CDR2 is YYDKDF in the germline V gene (reference sequence). The CDR3 bases are TGTGCCACCAGCGGATCTACTAGCCGGGATACGCAGTATTTT. Translated: CATSGSTSRDTQYF. Drawing the rest from reference TRBV15 and TRBJ2-3, the complete variable domain is DAMVIQNPRYQVTQFGKPVTLSCSQTLNHNVMYWYQQKSSQAPKLLFHYYDKDFNNEADTPDNFQSRRPNTSFCFLDIRSPGLGDTAMYLCATSGSTSRDTQYFGPGTRLTVL.

The chain couples TRBV9 to TRBJ1-5; 7 nucleotides line up with TRBD1. The CDR3 is made up of 16 amino acids. CDR1 and CDR2 from the germline V gene are SGDLS and YYNGEE. V was clipped by 0 bases and J by 5 bases; unmatched bases: 8. CDR3 DNA: TGTGCCAGCAGCGTAGATAAGACAGGGTACGATCAGCCCCAGCATTTT. Protein product: CASSVDKTGYDQPQHF.

V and J are TRBV7-2 and TRBJ2-7; 10 positions agree with TRBD1. This CDR3 region has 15 residues. V trimming: 7 bases; J trimming: 0 bases; junction bases outside the gene matches: 6. Germline values: CDR1 SGHTA, CDR2 FQGNSA. DNA of the CDR3: TGTGCCAGCACCGAGACAGGGGGCGGCTCCTACGAGCAGTACTTC. As protein: CASTETGGGSYEQYF.

The V and J genes are TRBV4-1 and TRBJ2-2; D is unresolved. The V gene lost 0 bases and the J gene lost 3 bases, with 5 bases spanning the gap. In germline, CDR1 is MGHRA, CDR2 YSYEKL. The CDR3 length is 14 residues. This CDR3 reads CASSQDSYTGELFF. CDR3 sequence (DNA): TGCGCCAGCAGCCAAGACAGTTACACCGGGGAGCTGTTTTTT.

This clone is a singleton in its sample. This sequence joins TRBV5-4 and TRBJ2-3; possible D gene TRBD1, 6 bases. The CDR3 contains 13 residues. The germline V gene encodes CDR1 SGHNT and CDR2 YYREEE (reference sequence). V was shortened by 6 bases and J by 2 bases, with 10 bases between the two germline ends. CDR3 region: CASKDRITDTQYF. CDR3 in DNA: TGTGCCAGCAAAGACAGGATCACAGATACGCAGTATTTT.

The chain carries TRBV10-3 and TRBJ2-1; 14 nucleotides align to TRBD2. Germline-derived CDR1 and CDR2 are ENHRY and SYGVKD. The CDR3 is 16 amino acids. Trimming cost V 6 bases and J 6 bases; bases outside gene matches: 7. DNA for the CDR3: TGTGCCATCAGCGACTACGGACTAGCGGGGGGCAATGAGCAGTTCTTC. This gives the protein CAISDYGLAGGNEQFF.

The chain has TRBV2 and TRBJ1-2, with TRBD1 identical over 8 bases. CDR1 SNHLY and CDR2 FYNNEI come from the germline V gene. Trimming at V came to 1 base and at J to 5 bases, leaving 3 bases not matched to a gene. CDR3 length equals 14 residues. DNA for the CDR3: TGTGCCAGCAGTGAAGACAGGGGGAGGTATGGCTACACCTTC. Its translation: CASSEDRGRYGYTF. Full variable domain (rest looked up from reference TRBV2 and TRBJ1-2): EPEVTQTPSHQVTQMGQEVILRCVPISNHLYFYWYRQILGQKVEFLVSFYNNEISEKSEIFDDQFSVERPDGSNFTLKIRSTKLEDSAMYFCASSEDRGRYGYTFGSGTRLTVV.

The sample holds one count of this clone. This chain joins TRBV2 and TRBJ2-7; perhaps TRBD1 as D (5 bases). The ends were cut back, 11 bases at V and 0 bases at J, with 14 bases in the middle. The length of the CDR3 is 13 residues. Germline CDR1 SNHLY, CDR2 FYNNEI. Written as DNA, the CDR3 is TGTGCCGGAAGACAGCCCCACTCCTACGAGCAGTACTTC. Translated: CAGRQPHSYEQYF.

The V gene is TRBV30, the J gene TRBJ1-2; TRBD1 agrees at 9 bases. Germline assignment: CDR1 GTSNPN and CDR2 SVGIG (reference sequence). This CDR3 has 14 amino acids. J was trimmed by 6 bases and V by 1 base; bases with no gene match: 6. CDR3 sequence: CAWSAHRGRNGYTF. The CDR3 region has the DNA TGTGCCTGGAGTGCTCACAGGGGGCGTAATGGCTACACCTTC.

This clone was counted a single time. The V and J genes are TRBV20-1 and TRBJ1-5; D gene ambiguous. CDR1 is DFQATT, CDR2 SNEGSKA, per germline (reference sequence). There are 13 residues in the CDR3. Trimming removed 3 bases at V and 2 bases at J, with 8 bases between. DNA of the CDR3: TGCAGTGCTAGTATCCCGGGCAATCAGCCCCAGCATTTT. This sequence encodes CSASIPGNQPQHF.

V and J are TRBV29-1 and TRBJ1-4; 10 bases align to TRBD1. Trimming removed 3 bases from V and 8 bases from J; junction bases left unmatched: 6. The length of the CDR3 is 14 residues. Germline V gene lookup returns CDR1 SQVTM and CDR2 ANQGSEA. The CDR3 protein is CSVDPGQGNEKLFF. CDR3 nucleotides: TGCAGCGTTGATCCGGGACAGGGGAACGAAAAACTGTTTTTT.